This passage covers 7 T cell receptor beta chains from one sample sequenced in a study of blood T cell repertoires in COVID-19. Produced via immunoSEQ multiplex PCR; TCRdb's table is partial and in-frame only. The profile covers under 300,000 clones, with 80% to 90% appearing a single time and about 3.1% taken by the ten largest. The sequencing sample was made of PBMCs or T cells enriched from blood (not recorded which). These receptors originate from a woman aged 40 to 55 who had been exposed to COVID-19.

The chain combines TRBV23-1 with TRBJ1-4, with D perhaps TRBD1 (6 bases). TRBV23-1 is reported as an ORF; its role is uncertain. CDR3 length equals 17 residues. Between the trimmed V and J ends, which lost 0 bases and 5 bases, there was a span of 16 bases. DNA of the CDR3: TGCGCCAGCAGTCAATCCAACCCAGGGGAGAAGAATGAAAAACTGTTTTTT. Amino acid sequence: CASSQSNPGEKNEKLFF.

This sequence joins TRBV7-3 and TRBJ1-6; 7 bases map to TRBD1. Germline V CDR1 and CDR2: SGHTA, FQGTGA. The CDR3 sequence is 15 residues long. V was clipped by 1 base and J by 7 bases; unmatched bases: 4. CDR3 nucleotides: TGTGCCAGCAGCTTAAGTGGGACAGCGAATTCACCCCTCCACTTT. Translated, it gives CASSLSGTANSPLHF.

Points on this clone: The same CDR3 is also encoded by other DNA sequences in this sample. This chain connects TRBV7-9 to TRBJ1-5; possible D gene TRBD1, 6 bases. Trimming took off 1 base at V and 5 bases at J, with 9 bases between the two ends. Germline V gene lookup returns CDR1 SEHNR and CDR2 FQNEAQ (reference sequence). The CDR3 is 14 amino acids. DNA of the CDR3: TGTGCCAGCAGCTTAGGCAGGGGCGATCAGCCCCAGCATTTT. It yields the protein CASSLGRGDQPQHF.

The rearrangement uses TRBV6-2 or TRBV6-3 and TRBJ1-1, with TRBD1 matching over 8 bases. This CDR3 has 19 amino acids. V trimming: 2 bases; J trimming: 3 bases; junction bases outside the gene matches: 17. Germline lookup yields CDR1 MNHEY and CDR2 SVGEGT. CDR3 amino acids: CASSYPRQGRKFRDTEAFF. The CDR3 DNA follows: TGTGCCAGCAGTTACCCAAGACAGGGGAGGAAATTCCGGGACACTGAAGCTTTCTTT.

This clone occurred a few times. The chain recombines TRBV4-3 with TRBJ1-2; D might be TRBD1 (6 bases). Per the germline V gene, CDR1 is LGHNA and CDR2 is YSLEER. There are 14 residues in the CDR3. Trimming removed 3 bases from V and 8 bases from J, with 16 bases in between. In nucleotides, the CDR3 is TGCGCCAGCAGCCAGGAGCACAGGGTGGGCGGCTACACCTTC. This codes for CASSQEHRVGGYTF.

This chain connects TRBV12-3 or TRBV12-4 to TRBJ1-1; D may be TRBD1 (6 bases). This CDR3 has 13 amino acids. V shed 5 bases and J shed 6 bases, with 13 bases lying between them. The CDR3 sequence is CASSTGTSPEAFF. The CDR3 DNA sequence: TGTGCCAGCAGTACAGGGACTAGCCCTGAAGCTTTCTTT.

The rearrangement joins TRBV4-1 to TRBJ2-3; D possibly corresponds to TRBD1 (6 bases). The CDR3 sequence is 15 residues long. The germline CDR1 and CDR2 sequences are MGHRA and YSYEKL. Trimming removed 0 bases from V and 6 bases from J, with 13 bases in between. The CDR3 sequence is CASSQEGPGADTQYF. As DNA, the CDR3 is TGCGCCAGCAGCCAAGAGGGGCCAGGGGCCGATACGCAGTATTTT.